What follows are 12 T cell receptor beta chains derived from one specimen sequenced in a study of T cells in localized non-small cell lung cancer (dated by TCRdb to about 2020). The library was built by means of the immunoSEQ multiplex PCR assay. TCRdb took over this immuneACCESS table, retaining in-frame rearrangements with V and J assigned. Such tables are incomplete; in checked studies, under half of the missing clones stem from an unresolved V gene, and the remainder is unexplained. The sample yields fewer than 100,000 clones; 70% to 90% were counted once. The ten largest account for about a tenth of the sample. The source was peripheral blood, collected before any cancer treatment. The source is a female donor over 55 with stage I lung adenocarcinoma.

The chain recombines TRBV29-1 with TRBJ2-7; a weak D match, TRBD2 (5 bases). Germline lookup yields CDR1 SQVTM and CDR2 ANQGSEA. The V gene lost 5 bases and the J gene lost 0 bases, with 17 bases spanning the gap. The CDR3 has 15 amino acids. The CDR3 DNA reads TGCAGCGTTTATGTAGACGGGATGACCTCCTACGAGCAGTACTTC. Its translation is CSVYVDGMTSYEQYF.

The J gene is TRBJ2-3, the V gene TRBV28, with D maybe TRBD1 (5 bases). Germline CDR1 and CDR2: MDHEN and SYDVKM. Trimming left V 2 bases short and J 2 bases short, with 8 bases between. The CDR3 is 14 residues long. The CDR3 DNA reads as TGTGCCAGCAGTTTAGGACACCTCACAGATACGCAGTATTTT. Translating gives CASSLGHLTDTQYF.

The V gene is TRBV11-2, the J gene TRBJ2-7; 10 positions agree with TRBD2. V shed 2 bases, J shed 4 bases, and the junction held 2 bases outside the gene matches. From germline, CDR1 is SGHAT and CDR2 FQNNGV. The CDR3 sequence is 14 residues long. CDR3 in amino acids: CASSLSGGVYEQYF. CDR3 DNA: TGTGCCAGCAGCTTAAGCGGGGGGGTGTACGAGCAGTACTTC.

The chain joins TRBV6-5 to TRBJ2-1, with TRBD1 as a possible D gene (5 bases). Per the germline V gene, CDR1 is MNHEY and CDR2 is SVGAGI. The CDR3 has 13 amino acids. Trimming cost V 5 bases and J 8 bases, with 13 bases left between them. The CDR3 DNA is TGTGCCAGCAGTGCCAGGGTCCTGGATGAGCAGTTCTTC. This sequence encodes CASSARVLDEQFF.

Only a few counts were recorded for this clone. The rearrangement uses TRBV27 and TRBJ1-2; D might be TRBD1 (6 bases). CDR3 length: 13 amino acids. V dropped 4 bases and J dropped 5 bases, with 11 bases sitting between them. Germline V gene sequence: CDR1 MNHEY, CDR2 SMNVEV (reference sequence). CDR3 in DNA: TGTGCCAGCAGTTGGACAGCCAAATATGGCTACACCTTC. Protein: CASSWTAKYGYTF.

This chain joins TRBV11-2 and TRBJ2-1; D is perhaps TRBD2 (6 bases). CDR1 and CDR2 (germline): SGHAT, FQNNGV. The CDR3 extends over 14 amino acids. Between the trimmed V and J ends, which lost 1 base and 4 bases, there was a span of 8 bases. The CDR3 DNA sequence: TGTGCCAGCAGCTTAGGACTAGGGTACAATGAGCAGTTCTTC. Translated: CASSLGLGYNEQFF.

V usage is TRBV5-1 and J usage is TRBJ2-3, with 8 bases that match TRBD1. Germline loops: CDR1 SGHRS, CDR2 YFSETQ. Trimming removed 3 bases from V and 2 bases from J; junction bases left unmatched: 5. The CDR3 is made up of 15 amino acids. The CDR3 loop is CASSWDRSDTDTQYF. The DNA for the CDR3 is TGCGCCAGCAGCTGGGACAGGTCCGACACAGATACGCAGTATTTT.

The chain has TRBV7-2 and TRBJ1-1; no firm D call. This CDR3 is built from 13 residues. V lost 2 bases and J lost 12, with 16 bases in between. Germline CDR1 is SGHTA and CDR2 is FQGNSA. CDR3: CASSLYGTENTFF. The CDR3, as DNA: TGTGCCAGCAGCTTATATGGCACTGAGAATACTTTCTTT.

The chain is built from TRBV28 and TRBJ2-5; perhaps D is TRBD1 or TRBD2 (5 bases each). The CDR3 is 15 amino acids. Trimming shortened V by 6 bases and J by 4 bases, and 18 bases separated the two germline ends. Germline V gene sequence: CDR1 MDHEN, CDR2 SYDVKM. DNA of the CDR3: TGTGCCAGCAGCTATTTATCAGGGAGAGCAGAGACCCAGTACTTC. It yields the protein CASSYLSGRAETQYF.

The chain is built from TRBV10-2 and TRBJ1-6; 8 bases line up with TRBD1. The CDR3 extends over 16 amino acids. The V and J ends lost 6 bases and 8 bases, in that order; junction bases with no gene match: 12. Looked up from germline, CDR1 is WSHSY and CDR2 is SAAADI. The chain's CDR3 is CASSATGQGLDSPLHF. In DNA form, the CDR3 reads TGCGCCAGCAGCGCCACCGGACAGGGCTTAGATTCACCCCTCCACTTT.

The rearrangement links TRBV11-2 to TRBJ2-7, with 11 bases identical to TRBD2. Unmatched junction bases numbered 2, after V lost 4 bases and J lost 3 bases. Germline V gene data show CDR1 as SGHAT and CDR2 as FQNNGV. CDR3 length equals 14 residues. The CDR3 sequence: CASSSGTSGYEQYF. DNA of the CDR3: TGTGCCAGCAGCTCTGGGACTAGCGGCTACGAGCAGTACTTC. Variable domain in full (rest from reference TRBV11-2 and TRBJ2-7): EAGVAQSPRYKIIEKRQSVAFWCNPISGHATLYWYQQILGQGPKLLIQFQNNGVVDDSQLPKDRFSAERLKGVDSTLKIQPAKLEDSAVYLCASSSGTSGYEQYFGPGTRLTVT.

The chain has TRBV5-4 and TRBJ1-6, with D tentatively TRBD1 (5 bases). V lost 0 bases, J lost 11 bases, and 6 bases lay in between. Germline V gene lookup returns CDR1 SGHNT and CDR2 YYREEE (reference sequence). The CDR3 consists of 12 residues. This chain's CDR3 is CASSLGGTPLHF. CDR3 in DNA: TGTGCCAGCAGCTTGGGGGGCACACCCCTCCACTTT.